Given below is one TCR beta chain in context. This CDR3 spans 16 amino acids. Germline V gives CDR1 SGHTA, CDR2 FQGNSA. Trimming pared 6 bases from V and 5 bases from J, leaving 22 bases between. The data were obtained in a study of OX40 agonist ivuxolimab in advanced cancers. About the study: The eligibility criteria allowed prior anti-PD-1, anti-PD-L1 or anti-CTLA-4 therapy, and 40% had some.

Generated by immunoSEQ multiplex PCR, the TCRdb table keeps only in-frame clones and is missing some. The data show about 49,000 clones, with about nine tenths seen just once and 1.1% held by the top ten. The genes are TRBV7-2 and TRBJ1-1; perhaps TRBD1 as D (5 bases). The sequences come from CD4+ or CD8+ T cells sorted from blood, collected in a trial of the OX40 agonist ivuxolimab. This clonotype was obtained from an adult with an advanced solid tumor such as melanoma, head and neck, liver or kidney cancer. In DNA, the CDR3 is TGTGCCAGCAGACATTCCCGGGACGCCCGAGGGACTGAAGCTTTCTTT. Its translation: CASRHSRDARGTEAFF.